Below, 9 T cell receptor beta chains from the same sample are listed, as sequenced in a study of shared T cell receptors in the human thymus. The repertoire was sequenced with immunoSEQ multiplex PCR; TCRdb's copy has only in-frame clones and lacks some. This table has approximately 660,000 clones, around 89% appearing once. In addition, the sample was reused for a study of human thymus T cells.

The sample comprised thymocytes. These TCRs come from a boy under three years old with a congenital heart defect.

This clone has only a few counts. The rearrangement links TRBV19 to TRBJ2-7; the D is unclear. This CDR3 is 17 amino acids long. CDR1 is LNHDA and CDR2 is SQIVND in the germline V gene (reference sequence). Trimming removed 3 bases at V and 5 bases at J, with 23 bases between. The DNA of the CDR3 is TGTGCCAGTAGTATTGGGCCAGGAAGCCCCTTGACGAACGAGCAGTACTTC. It specifies CASSIGPGSPLTNEQYF.

This clone has just a few counts. The V call is TRBV7-8, the J call TRBJ2-1, with 7 nucleotides matching TRBD2. Germline loops: CDR1 SGHVS, CDR2 FQNEAQ. The CDR3 contains 16 residues. V shed 0 bases and J 4 bases; nucleotides not matched to a gene: 6. The CDR3 sequence is CASSLAPGEGYNEQFF. The CDR3 DNA reads TGTGCCAGCAGCTTAGCGCCGGGGGAGGGATACAATGAGCAGTTCTTC. Full variable domain (outside the CDR3, taken from reference TRBV7-8 and TRBJ2-1): GAGVSQSPRYKVAKRGQDVALRCDPISGHVSLFWYQQALGQGPEFLTYFQNEAQLDKSGLPSDRFFAERPEGSVSTLKIQRTQQEDSAVYLCASSLAPGEGYNEQFFGPGTRLTVL.

This chain joins TRBV5-1 and TRBJ2-1; 8 bases are a match to TRBD2. Trimming cost V 0 bases and J 5 bases; bases outside gene matches: 4. The CDR3 sequence is 15 residues long. Germline V lookup: CDR1 SGHRS, CDR2 YFSETQ. CDR3 protein: CASSLGTSQNNEQFF. The CDR3 region has the DNA TGCGCCAGCAGCTTGGGGACTAGCCAAAACAATGAGCAGTTCTTC.

The rearrangement joins TRBV4-1 to TRBJ2-5; D possibly corresponds to TRBD1 (6 bases). CDR3 length: 15 amino acids. V dropped 5 bases and J dropped 5 bases, with 18 bases sitting between them. The V gene's germline CDR1 is MGHRA and CDR2 YSYEKL. The CDR3: CASSSREGRGETQYF. The DNA for the CDR3 is TGCGCCAGCAGCAGCCGCGAAGGAAGGGGGGAGACCCAGTACTTC.

V and J are TRBV19 and TRBJ2-4; tentative D call: TRBD2 (6 bases). V was clipped by 1 base and J by 6 bases, with 19 bases between them. Germline CDR1 reads LNHDA; CDR2 reads SQIVND (reference sequence). The CDR3 is made up of 17 amino acids. As DNA, the CDR3 is TGTGCCAGTAGTATAGTAGCCCTCGGCCGGGGGTCAAACATTCAGTACTTC. Protein sequence: CASSIVALGRGSNIQYF.

The rearrangement uses TRBV27 and TRBJ2-7; 7 nucleotides match TRBD1. V dropped 5 bases and J dropped 3; count of bases not matched to a gene: 10. Germline values: CDR1 MNHEY, CDR2 SMNVEV (reference sequence). The CDR3 runs 15 residues. CDR3 sequence: CASSRQTGNHYEQYF. The CDR3 DNA is TGTGCCAGCAGTCGCCAGACAGGGAATCACTACGAGCAGTACTTC.

The count of this clone is one. V is TRBV18 and J is TRBJ2-5, with TRBD1 identical over 10 bases. Germline CDR1 and CDR2: KGHSH and LQKENI. The J segment lost 5 bases and the V segment lost 5 bases, leaving 2 bases of the junction unmatched. CDR3 length: 13 residues. CDR3 bases: TGTGCCAGCTCAACGACAGGGGGCGAGACCCAGTACTTC. Its translation is CASSTTGGETQYF.

The chain links TRBV10-1 to TRBJ2-7, with 10 bases lining up with TRBD2. Germline-derived CDR1 and CDR2 are WNHNN and SYGVQD (reference sequence). V shed 2 bases, J shed 3 bases, and the junction held 13 bases outside the gene matches. The CDR3 has 18 residues. The CDR3 DNA sequence: TGCGCCAGCAGTGAGGGACCGGGACTAGCGAGGGTCCACTACGAGCAGTACTTC. Residues: CASSEGPGLARVHYEQYF.

The chain uses TRBV19 and TRBJ2-7, with 8 bases that match TRBD2. The CDR3 sequence is 15 residues long. J was trimmed by 3 bases and V by 0 bases; bases with no gene match: 4. CDR1 is LNHDA, CDR2 SQIVND, per germline (reference sequence). CDR3 loop: CASSIEAGGYYEQYF. The CDR3 nucleotides are TGTGCCAGTAGTATAGAGGCGGGAGGTTACTACGAGCAGTACTTC.